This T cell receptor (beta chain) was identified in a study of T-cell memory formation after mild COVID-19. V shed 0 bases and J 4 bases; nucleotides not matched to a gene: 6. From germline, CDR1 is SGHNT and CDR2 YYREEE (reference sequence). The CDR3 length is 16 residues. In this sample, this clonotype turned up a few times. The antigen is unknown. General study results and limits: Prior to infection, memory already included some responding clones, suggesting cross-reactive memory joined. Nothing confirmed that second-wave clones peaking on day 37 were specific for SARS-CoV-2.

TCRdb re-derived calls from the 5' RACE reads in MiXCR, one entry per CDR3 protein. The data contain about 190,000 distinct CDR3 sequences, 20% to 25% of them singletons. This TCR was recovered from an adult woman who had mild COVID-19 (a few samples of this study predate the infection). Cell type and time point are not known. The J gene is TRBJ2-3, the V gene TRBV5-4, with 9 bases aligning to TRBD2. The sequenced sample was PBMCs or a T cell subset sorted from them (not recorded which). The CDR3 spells CASSLEGGGAPDTQYF. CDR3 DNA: TGTGCCAGCAGCTTGGAGGGCGGGGGGGCACCAGATACGCAGTATTTT.